This record covers a single TCR beta chain. In germline, CDR1 is SNHLY, CDR2 FYNNEI. V lost 5 bases, J lost 4 bases, and 9 bases lay in between. This CDR3 has 12 residues. Method: immunoSEQ multiplex PCR; TCRdb's copy keeps in-frame clones and lacks some. This table has about 92,000 clones, 60% to 75% appearing once. The data derive from a study of shared clonotypes between healthy human individuals. Sequenced material: memory CD8+ T cells sorted from blood. Described subset: CD45RO+ cells pooled with CCR7-negative TemRA cells. This chain connects TRBV2 to TRBJ2-7; a weak D match, TRBD1 (6 bases). The TCR comes from a man aged 25-45 years in good health. CDR3 sequence (DNA): TGTGCCAGCAGTAGGGGGTTGTACGAGCAGTACTTC. The encoded protein is CASSRGLYEQYF. Supplemented by reference TRBV2 and TRBJ2-7, the full variable domain reads EPEVTQTPSHQVTQMGQEVILRCVPISNHLYFYWYRQILGQKVEFLVSFYNNEISEKSEIFDDQFSVERPDGSNFTLKIRSTKLEDSAMYFCASSRGLYEQYFGPGTRLTVT.